These T cell receptor beta chains were read from a single sample in a study of cytomegalovirus exposure and HLA in healthy donors. This table comes from immunoSEQ multiplex PCR, and its TCRdb copy is limited to in-frame clones, with some not included. Among tens of thousands of clones listed, roughly 78% were seen once. Sample: PBMCs. Every receptor here comes from a male donor in good health and CMV-seropositive. The CDR3 runs from the conserved cysteine through the conserved F or W. D genes are given only for firm matches. Not all rows give a size; the values are once, few, many and, for expanded clones, a class.

V gene: TRBV5-6; clone size: .; J gene: TRBJ2-2; D gene: TRBD2; CDR3 protein: CASRPYSGTNTGELFF; CDR3 DNA: TGTGCCAGCAGACCATATAGCGGGACGAACACCGGGGAGCTGTTTTTT
V gene: TRBV19; clone size: .; J gene: TRBJ2-2; D gene: TRBD2; CDR3 protein: CASSITGGNTGELFF; CDR3 DNA: TGTGCCAGTAGTATAACGGGGGGGAACACCGGGGAGCTGTTTTTT
V gene: TRBV7-2; clone size: .; J gene: TRBJ1-5; D gene: TRBD1; CDR3 protein: CASSLGAGGHQPQHF; CDR3 DNA: TGTGCCAGCAGCTTAGGGGCAGGGGGACATCAGCCCCAGCATTTT
V gene: TRBV6-4; clone size: .; J gene: TRBJ2-1; D gene: .; CDR3 protein: CASSDSNRGTYNEQFF; CDR3 DNA: TGTGCCAGCAGTGACTCGAACCGGGGGACTTACAATGAGCAGTTCTTC
V gene: TRBV4-1; clone size: few; J gene: TRBJ2-3; D gene: .; CDR3 protein: CASSQEEDSRWDTQYF; CDR3 DNA: TGCGCCAGCAGCCAAGAGGAAGACAGTCGATGGGATACGCAGTATTTT
V gene: TRBV7-9; clone size: .; J gene: TRBJ1-2; D gene: .; CDR3 protein: CASSFRDRNYGYTF; CDR3 DNA: TGTGCCAGCAGCTTCAGGGATCGGAACTATGGCTACACCTTC
V gene: TRBV19; clone size: .; J gene: TRBJ1-5; D gene: TRBD1; CDR3 protein: CASSTIDRANQPQHF; CDR3 DNA: TGTGCCAGTAGTACCATCGACAGGGCTAATCAGCCCCAGCATTTT
V gene: TRBV27; clone size: .; J gene: TRBJ2-3; D gene: TRBD1; CDR3 protein: CASKSGQGTDTQYF; CDR3 DNA: TGTGCCAGCAAGAGCGGACAGGGCACAGATACGCAGTATTTT
V gene: TRBV5-4; clone size: .; J gene: TRBJ2-7; D gene: .; CDR3 protein: CASSWGRGESEQYF; CDR3 DNA: TGTGCCAGCAGCTGGGGCAGGGGGGAATCCGAGCAGTACTTC
V gene: TRBV18; clone size: .; J gene: TRBJ1-1; D gene: .; CDR3 protein: CASSPPINSEAFF; CDR3 DNA: TGTGCCAGCTCACCACCGATAAACAGTGAAGCTTTCTTT
V gene: TRBV19; clone size: .; J gene: TRBJ1-1; D gene: TRBD1; CDR3 protein: CASSIDGTGIRRAFF; CDR3 DNA: TGTGCCAGTAGTATAGATGGGACAGGGATTCGTAGGGCTTTCTTT
V gene: TRBV19; clone size: .; J gene: TRBJ2-7; D gene: TRBD2; CDR3 protein: CSGLAGCEQYF; CDR3 DNA: TGCTCGGGACTAGCGGGTTGCGAGCAGTACTTC
V gene: TRBV14; clone size: .; J gene: TRBJ2-3; D gene: TRBD1; CDR3 protein: CASSQEWRQGAKPDTQYF; CDR3 DNA: TGTGCCAGCAGCCAAGAATGGAGACAGGGGGCGAAGCCAGATACGCAGTATTTT
V gene: TRBV7-7; clone size: .; J gene: TRBJ2-5; D gene: TRBD2; CDR3 protein: CASSQVASGGQETQYF; CDR3 DNA: TGTGCCAGCAGCCAGGTAGCTAGCGGGGGACAAGAGACCCAGTACTTC
V gene: TRBV7-9; clone size: .; J gene: TRBJ1-1; D gene: TRBD1; CDR3 protein: CASVAFPGQGETEAFF; CDR3 DNA: TGTGCCAGCGTAGCCTTTCCGGGCCAGGGGGAAACTGAAGCTTTCTTT
V gene: TRBV5-4; clone size: .; J gene: TRBJ1-2; D gene: .; CDR3 protein: CASSPGEGWGRSSYGYTF; CDR3 DNA: TGTGCCAGCAGCCCCGGGGAGGGTTGGGGAAGATCCTCCTATGGCTACACCTTC
V gene: TRBV5-1; clone size: .; J gene: TRBJ1-4; D gene: TRBD1; CDR3 protein: CASSLTGVKEKLFF; CDR3 DNA: TGCGCCAGCAGCTTGACAGGGGTAAAAGAAAAACTGTTTTTT
V gene: TRBV5-4; clone size: .; J gene: TRBJ2-3; D gene: TRBD2; CDR3 protein: CASSLSGTSGGPSTDTQYF; CDR3 DNA: TGTGCCAGCAGCTTAAGCGGGACTAGCGGGGGGCCCAGCACAGATACGCAGTATTTT
V gene: TRBV27; clone size: .; J gene: TRBJ1-6; D gene: .; CDR3 protein: CASSFDGRASNRQGSPLHF; CDR3 DNA: TGTGCCAGCAGTTTCGACGGTCGTGCATCCAACCGGCAGGGATCACCCCTCCACTTT
V gene: TRBV28; clone size: .; J gene: TRBJ2-1; D gene: TRBD1; CDR3 protein: CASSLQGGPYNEQFF; CDR3 DNA: TGTGCCAGCAGTTTGCAAGGGGGCCCCTACAATGAGCAGTTCTTC
V gene: TRBV28; clone size: .; J gene: TRBJ1-1; D gene: TRBD1; CDR3 protein: CASSLPGTGTEAFF; CDR3 DNA: TGTGCCAGCAGTTTACCTGGGACAGGCACTGAAGCTTTCTTT
V gene: TRBV19; clone size: .; J gene: TRBJ2-5; D gene: TRBD2; CDR3 protein: CASSIAPWEGRIAVTQYF; CDR3 DNA: TGTGCCAGTAGTATAGCCCCCTGGGAGGGTCGGATCGCTGTGACCCAGTACTTC
V gene: TRBV6-4; clone size: .; J gene: TRBJ1-6; D gene: .; CDR3 protein: CASSENGVPNSPLHF; CDR3 DNA: TGTGCCAGCAGTGAGAACGGAGTGCCTAATTCACCCCTCCACTTT
V gene: TRBV27; clone size: .; J gene: TRBJ1-2; D gene: .; CDR3 protein: CASSFFPSRVGYTF; CDR3 DNA: TGTGCCAGCAGTTTTTTCCCCTCCAGGGTTGGCTACACCTTC
V gene: TRBV4-1; clone size: .; J gene: TRBJ2-7; D gene: .; CDR3 protein: CASSQVAARIEEQYF; CDR3 DNA: TGCGCCAGCAGCCAAGTCGCGGCCCGAATAGAAGAGCAGTACTTC
V gene: TRBV6-6; clone size: .; J gene: TRBJ1-5; D gene: TRBD1; CDR3 protein: CASSYRDRGNQPQHF; CDR3 DNA: TGTGCCAGCAGTTATCGGGACAGGGGCAATCAGCCCCAGCATTTT
V gene: TRBV5-4; clone size: few; J gene: TRBJ1-2; D gene: .; CDR3 protein: CASSLAGVANYGYTF; CDR3 DNA: TGTGCCAGCAGCTTGGCGGGGGTTGCCAACTATGGCTACACCTTC
V gene: TRBV30; clone size: .; J gene: TRBJ2-7; D gene: TRBD1; CDR3 protein: CAWEPGQGASYEQYF; CDR3 DNA: TGTGCCTGGGAACCGGGACAGGGGGCGTCATACGAGCAGTACTTC
V gene: TRBV6-1; clone size: .; J gene: TRBJ1-1; D gene: .; CDR3 protein: CASSEVTGPWSFF; CDR3 DNA: TGTGCCAGCAGTGAAGTAACAGGACCCTGGTCTTTCTTT
V gene: TRBV6-5; clone size: once; J gene: TRBJ2-1; D gene: TRBD2; CDR3 protein: CASSYSILAGGYEQFF; CDR3 DNA: TGTGCCAGCAGTTACTCTATACTAGCGGGAGGATATGAGCAGTTCTTC
V gene: TRBV5-1; clone size: once; J gene: TRBJ2-3; D gene: .; CDR3 protein: CASSGPTTSTDTQYF; CDR3 DNA: TGCGCCAGCAGCGGCCCGACTACTTCCACAGATACGCAGTATTTT
V gene: TRBV5-1; clone size: .; J gene: TRBJ2-2; D gene: TRBD1; CDR3 protein: CATSRQGANTGELFF; CDR3 DNA: TGCGCCACATCAAGACAGGGGGCGAACACCGGGGAGCTGTTTTTT
V gene: TRBV5-1; clone size: .; J gene: TRBJ1-2; D gene: .; CDR3 protein: CASSYTGGDYGYTF; CDR3 DNA: TGCGCCAGCAGCTACACGGGGGGAGACTATGGCTACACCTTC
V gene: TRBV19; clone size: .; J gene: TRBJ1-2; D gene: .; CDR3 protein: CASSIERAPNYGYTF; CDR3 DNA: TGTGCCAGTAGTATAGAACGAGCCCCTAACTATGGCTACACCTTC
V gene: TRBV27; clone size: .; J gene: TRBJ1-5; D gene: .; CDR3 protein: CASSFQGDQPQHF; CDR3 DNA: TGTGCCAGCAGTTTCCAGGGCGATCAGCCCCAGCATTTT
V gene: TRBV5-4; clone size: .; J gene: TRBJ2-5; D gene: .; CDR3 protein: CASSVPRGETQYF; CDR3 DNA: TGTGCCAGCAGCGTCCCCCGGGGGGAGACCCAGTACTTC
V gene: TRBV5-1; clone size: .; J gene: TRBJ1-5; D gene: .; CDR3 protein: CASSLGQTNQPQHF; CDR3 DNA: TGCGCCAGCAGCTTGGGACAGACCAATCAGCCCCAGCATTTT
V gene: TRBV7-6; clone size: .; J gene: TRBJ2-2; D gene: TRBD1; CDR3 protein: CASSPRQGRPGELFF; CDR3 DNA: TGTGCCAGCAGCCCCCGACAGGGACGGCCCGGGGAGCTGTTTTTT
V gene: TRBV9; clone size: few; J gene: TRBJ2-1; D gene: .; CDR3 protein: CASSVDHSSGNEQFF; CDR3 DNA: TGTGCCAGCAGCGTAGACCACTCTTCGGGGAATGAGCAGTTCTTC
V gene: TRBV10-1; clone size: .; J gene: TRBJ1-1; D gene: .; CDR3 protein: CASSEEGGETFF; CDR3 DNA: TGCGCCAGCAGTGAAGAGGGAGGTGAAACTTTCTTT
V gene: TRBV9; clone size: .; J gene: TRBJ2-1; D gene: TRBD2; CDR3 protein: CASSVVGSGVYNEQFF; CDR3 DNA: TGTGCCAGCAGCGTAGTGGGTAGCGGGGTATACAATGAGCAGTTCTTC
V gene: TRBV19; clone size: .; J gene: TRBJ2-7; D gene: .; CDR3 protein: CASRSYRANEQYF; CDR3 DNA: TGTGCCAGTCGGTCTTACAGGGCCAACGAGCAGTACTTC
V gene: TRBV18; clone size: .; J gene: TRBJ2-1; D gene: .; CDR3 protein: CASSDFPGKNNEQFF; CDR3 DNA: TGTGCCAGCTCAGACTTTCCGGGGAAAAACAATGAGCAGTTCTTC
V gene: TRBV5-4; clone size: .; J gene: TRBJ2-7; D gene: TRBD2; CDR3 protein: CASSLASGTAYEQYF; CDR3 DNA: TGTGCCAGCAGCTTGGCTAGCGGGACGGCCTACGAGCAGTACTTC
V gene: TRBV28; clone size: .; J gene: TRBJ1-2; D gene: TRBD1; CDR3 protein: CASSSSRQGGTGYGYTF; CDR3 DNA: TGTGCCAGCAGTTCCTCTCGACAGGGCGGGACGGGCTATGGCTACACCTTC
V gene: TRBV10-3; clone size: .; J gene: TRBJ2-1; D gene: .; CDR3 protein: CAISDQTGRNEQFF; CDR3 DNA: TGTGCCATCAGTGACCAGACAGGGAGGAATGAGCAGTTCTTC
V gene: TRBV30; clone size: few; J gene: TRBJ1-1; D gene: TRBD1; CDR3 protein: CAWRGQGSNTEAFF; CDR3 DNA: TGTGCCTGGAGGGGACAGGGATCTAACACTGAAGCTTTCTTT
V gene: TRBV7-8; clone size: once; J gene: TRBJ1-5; D gene: .; CDR3 protein: CASSLTDGRGGQPQHF; CDR3 DNA: TGTGCCAGCAGCTTAACCGATGGGCGGGGCGGCCAGCCCCAGCATTTT
V gene: TRBV9; clone size: .; J gene: TRBJ2-7; D gene: TRBD1; CDR3 protein: CASSFSGTGGDEQYF; CDR3 DNA: TGTGCCAGCAGCTTTTCCGGGACAGGGGGGGACGAGCAGTACTTC
V gene: TRBV2; clone size: .; J gene: TRBJ1-1; D gene: .; CDR3 protein: CASSDRGGIGANTEAFF; CDR3 DNA: TGTGCCAGCAGCGATAGGGGGGGAATCGGTGCGAACACTGAAGCTTTCTTT
V gene: TRBV14; clone size: .; J gene: TRBJ1-1; D gene: .; CDR3 protein: CASSQTGGGEAVTEAFF; CDR3 DNA: TGTGCCAGCAGCCAGACTGGCGGGGGGGAGGCAGTCACTGAAGCTTTCTTT
V gene: TRBV7-2; clone size: few; J gene: TRBJ1-1; D gene: TRBD1; CDR3 protein: CASSLLRGEAFF; CDR3 DNA: TGTGCCAGCAGCCTTCTCAGGGGGGAAGCTTTCTTT
V gene: TRBV19; clone size: .; J gene: TRBJ1-2; D gene: TRBD1; CDR3 protein: CASSPDWTGGAGGYTF; CDR3 DNA: TGTGCCAGTAGTCCAGACTGGACAGGGGGCGCCGGGGGCTACACCTTC